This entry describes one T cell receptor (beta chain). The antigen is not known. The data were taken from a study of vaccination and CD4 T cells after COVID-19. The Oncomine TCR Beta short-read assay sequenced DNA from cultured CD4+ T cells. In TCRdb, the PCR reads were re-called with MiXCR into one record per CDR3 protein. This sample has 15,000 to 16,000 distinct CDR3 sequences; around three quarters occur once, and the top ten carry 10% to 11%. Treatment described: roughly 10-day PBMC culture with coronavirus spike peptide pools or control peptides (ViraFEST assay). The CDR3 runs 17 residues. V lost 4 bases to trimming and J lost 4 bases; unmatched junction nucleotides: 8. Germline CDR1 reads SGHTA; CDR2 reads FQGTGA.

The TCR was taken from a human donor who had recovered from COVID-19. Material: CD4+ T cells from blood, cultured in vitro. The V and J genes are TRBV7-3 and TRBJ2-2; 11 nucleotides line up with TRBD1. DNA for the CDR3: TGTGCCAGCAGCTACCCAGCCGGGACAGGGGGCACCGGGGAGCTGTTTTTT. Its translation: CASSYPAGTGGTGELFF.